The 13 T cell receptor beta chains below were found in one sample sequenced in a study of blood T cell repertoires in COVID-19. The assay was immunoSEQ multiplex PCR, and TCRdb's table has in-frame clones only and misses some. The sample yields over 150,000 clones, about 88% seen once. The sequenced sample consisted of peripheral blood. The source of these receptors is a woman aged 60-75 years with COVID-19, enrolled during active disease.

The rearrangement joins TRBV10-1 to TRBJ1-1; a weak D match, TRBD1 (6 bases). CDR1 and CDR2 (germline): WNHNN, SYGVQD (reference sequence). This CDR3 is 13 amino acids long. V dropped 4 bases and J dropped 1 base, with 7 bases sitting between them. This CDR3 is CASSVQGNTEAFF. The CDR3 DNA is TGCGCCAGCAGTGTACAGGGGAACACTGAAGCTTTCTTT.

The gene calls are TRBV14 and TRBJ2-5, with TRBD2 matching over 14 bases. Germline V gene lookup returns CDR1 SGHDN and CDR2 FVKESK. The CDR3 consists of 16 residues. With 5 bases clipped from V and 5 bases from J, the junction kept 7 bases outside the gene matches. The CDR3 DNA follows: TGTGCCAGCAGCTTCCGACTAGCGGGGGGGCCGGAGACCCAGTACTTC. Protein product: CASSFRLAGGPETQYF.

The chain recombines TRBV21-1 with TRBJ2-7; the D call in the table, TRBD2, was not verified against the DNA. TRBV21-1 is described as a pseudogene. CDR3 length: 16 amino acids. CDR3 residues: CASSKMGRGHSYEQYF. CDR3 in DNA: TGTGCCAGCAGCAAAATGGGCCGGGGTCACTCCTACGAGCAGTACTTC.

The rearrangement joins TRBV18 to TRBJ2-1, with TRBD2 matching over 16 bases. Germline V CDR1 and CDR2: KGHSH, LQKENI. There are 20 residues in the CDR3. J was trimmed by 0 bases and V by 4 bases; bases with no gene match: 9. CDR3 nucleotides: TGTGCCAGCTCACTCGGGACTAGCGGGAGGGATGTGAGCTCCTACAATGAGCAGTTCTTC. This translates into CASSLGTSGRDVSSYNEQFF.

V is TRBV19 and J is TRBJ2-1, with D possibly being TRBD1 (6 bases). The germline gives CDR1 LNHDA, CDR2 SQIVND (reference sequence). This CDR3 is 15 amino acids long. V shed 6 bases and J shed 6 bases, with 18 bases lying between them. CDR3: CASRPGQGNGNEQFF. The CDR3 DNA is TGTGCCAGTAGACCGGGACAAGGGAACGGCAATGAGCAGTTCTTC.

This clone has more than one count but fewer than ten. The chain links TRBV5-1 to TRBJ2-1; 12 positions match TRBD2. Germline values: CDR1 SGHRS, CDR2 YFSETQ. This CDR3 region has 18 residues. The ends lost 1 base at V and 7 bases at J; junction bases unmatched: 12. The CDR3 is CASSLRTSGIFSSNEQFF. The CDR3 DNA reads TGCGCCAGCAGCTTGAGGACTAGCGGGATTTTCAGTTCGAATGAGCAGTTCTTC.

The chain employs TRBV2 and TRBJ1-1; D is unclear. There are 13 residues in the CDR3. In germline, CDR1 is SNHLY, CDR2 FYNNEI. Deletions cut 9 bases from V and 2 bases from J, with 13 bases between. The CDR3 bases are TGTGCCAGTAGGGTGGGAGCTAACACTGAAGCTTTCTTT. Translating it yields CASRVGANTEAFF. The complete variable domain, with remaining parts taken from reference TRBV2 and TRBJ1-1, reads EPEVTQTPSHQVTQMGQEVILRCVPISNHLYFYWYRQILGQKVEFLVSFYNNEISEKSEIFDDQFSVERPDGSNFTLKIRSTKLEDSAMYFCASRVGANTEAFFGQGTRLTVV.

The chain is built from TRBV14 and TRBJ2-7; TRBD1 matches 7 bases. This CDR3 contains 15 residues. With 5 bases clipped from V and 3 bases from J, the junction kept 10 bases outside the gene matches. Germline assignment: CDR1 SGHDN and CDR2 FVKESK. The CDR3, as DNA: TGTGCCAGCAGCACCTACAGGGGAAAAGACTACGAGCAGTACTTC. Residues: CASSTYRGKDYEQYF.

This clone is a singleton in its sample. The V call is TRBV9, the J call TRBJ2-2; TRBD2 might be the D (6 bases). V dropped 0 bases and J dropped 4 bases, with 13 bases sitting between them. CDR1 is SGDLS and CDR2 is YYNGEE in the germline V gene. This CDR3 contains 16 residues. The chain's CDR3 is CASSVVTAGGTGELFF. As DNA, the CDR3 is TGTGCCAGCAGCGTAGTTACCGCCGGGGGCACCGGGGAGCTGTTTTTT.

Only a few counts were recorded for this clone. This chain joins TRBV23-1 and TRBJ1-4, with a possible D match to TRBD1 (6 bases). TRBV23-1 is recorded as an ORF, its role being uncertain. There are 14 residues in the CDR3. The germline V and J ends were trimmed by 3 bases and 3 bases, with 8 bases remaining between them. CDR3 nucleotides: TGCGCCAGCAGTCATGGGACACCTAATGAAAAACTGTTTTTT. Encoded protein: CASSHGTPNEKLFF.

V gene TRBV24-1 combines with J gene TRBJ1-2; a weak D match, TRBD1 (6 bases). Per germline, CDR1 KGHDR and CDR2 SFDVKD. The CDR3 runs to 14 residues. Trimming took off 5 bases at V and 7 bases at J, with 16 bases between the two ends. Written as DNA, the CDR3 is TGTGCCACCAGTGGGCGAGACAGGAGAGGTGGCTACACCTTC. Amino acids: CATSGRDRRGGYTF.

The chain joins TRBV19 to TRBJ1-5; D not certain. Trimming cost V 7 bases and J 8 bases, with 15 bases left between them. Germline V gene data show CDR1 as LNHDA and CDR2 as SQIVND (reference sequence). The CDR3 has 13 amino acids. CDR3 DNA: TGTGCCAGTACCCCAGACAAGAAGGAGCCCCAGCATTTT. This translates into CASTPDKKEPQHF.

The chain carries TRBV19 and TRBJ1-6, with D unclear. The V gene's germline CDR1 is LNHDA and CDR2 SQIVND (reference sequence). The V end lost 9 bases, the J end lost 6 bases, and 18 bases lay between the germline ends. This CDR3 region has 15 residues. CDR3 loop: CASSVLRSANSPLHF. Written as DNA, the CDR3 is TGTGCCAGCAGTGTTTTGAGGAGCGCTAATTCACCCCTCCACTTT. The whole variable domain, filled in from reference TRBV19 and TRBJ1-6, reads DGGITQSPKYLFRKEGQNVTLSCEQNLNHDAMYWYRQDPGQGLRLIYYSQIVNDFQKGDIAEGYSVSREKKESFPLTVTSAQKNPTAFYLCASSVLRSANSPLHFGNGTRLTVT.